The clone carrying this TCR beta chain has only a few counts. The antigen is not known. PCR amplification relied on 60 Vbeta primers (plus 13 Jbeta primers). Measured with immunoSEQ multiplex PCR; TCRdb has only the in-frame clones, and not every one. Of 80,000 to 95,000 clones in the sample, more than 65% are singletons; the top ten hold roughly 15%. J was trimmed by 1 base and V by 2 bases; bases with no gene match: 9. In germline, CDR1 is SGHVS, CDR2 FNYEAQ. CDR3 size: 18 residues. The data derive from a study of cytomegalovirus exposure and HLA in healthy donors. Study-wide results and caveats: CMV serostatus stood as the only immune exposure information on hand. One variant, a missense change in DCLRE1C, was linked in a later analysis to TCR beta V- and J-gene trimming. Roughly 170 TCR beta chains were listed as cytomegalovirus-associated.

The sample taken for sequencing was PBMCs. V gene TRBV7-6 combines with J gene TRBJ2-3; 10 bases map to TRBD2. The clonotype was recovered from a woman younger than 35 in good health and CMV-seropositive. Here the CDR3 reads CASSLWGWTSGGTDTQYF. DNA for the CDR3: TGTGCCAGCAGCTTATGGGGTTGGACTAGCGGAGGCACAGATACGCAGTATTTT.